The 23 T cell receptor beta chains listed next were all sequenced from one sample in a study of shared T cell receptors in the human thymus. Some clones are missing from TCRdb's copy, which holds only in-frame ones; the method was immunoSEQ multiplex PCR. The repertoire holds some 700,000 clones, with 80% to 90% as singletons. A further study also used this sample, focusing on human thymus T cells.

Sequenced: thymocytes. These receptors came from a girl under two years old with a congenital heart defect.

This clone was counted a few times. V gene TRBV9 combines with J gene TRBJ1-2; D remains ambiguous. Trimming removed 3 bases at V and 3 bases at J, with 18 bases between. Per germline, CDR1 SGDLS and CDR2 YYNGEE. This CDR3 has 16 amino acids. The CDR3 DNA follows: TGTGCCAGCAGCGCGTGGTACAGAGACGGGGACTATGGCTACACCTTC. Translated: CASSAWYRDGDYGYTF. Combining the CDR3 with reference TRBV9 and TRBJ1-2 gives the whole variable domain DSGVTQTPKHLITATGQRVTLRCSPRSGDLSVYWYQQSLDQGLQFLIQYYNGEERAKGNILERFSAQQFPDLHSELNLSSLELGDSALYFCASSAWYRDGDYGYTFGSGTRLTVV.

The rearrangement joins TRBV9 to TRBJ2-5, with 12 nucleotides matching TRBD2. V was pared by 4 bases and J by 1 base, with 5 bases of the junction left unmatched. There are 16 residues in the CDR3. The germline V gene has CDR1 SGDLS and CDR2 YYNGEE. CDR3: CASSPTSGGTQETQYF. The DNA for the CDR3 is TGTGCCAGCAGCCCCACTAGCGGGGGGACCCAAGAGACCCAGTACTTC.

The chain carries TRBV7-9 and TRBJ1-1, with D maybe TRBD1 (5 bases). Germline lookup yields CDR1 SEHNR and CDR2 FQNEAQ (reference sequence). Trimming removed 2 bases from V and 3 bases from J, with 25 bases in between. The CDR3 is 19 amino acids. The CDR3: CASSLRPSRIAGGDTEAFF. CDR3 in DNA: TGTGCCAGCAGCTTAAGGCCCTCAAGGATAGCTGGGGGGGACACTGAAGCTTTCTTT.

The chain links TRBV5-1 to TRBJ2-1; the match to TRBD2 covers 13 bases. CDR1 and CDR2 (germline): SGHRS, YFSETQ. The CDR3 is 18 amino acids. V was pared by 4 bases and J by 1 base, with 8 bases of the junction left unmatched. CDR3 DNA: TGCGCCAGCAGCGGAACTAGCGGGGGGGCCTGGTCCTACAATGAGCAGTTCTTC. This translates into CASSGTSGGAWSYNEQFF. The full variable domain, in which reference TRBV5-1 and TRBJ2-1 provide the parts outside the CDR3, is KAGVTQTPRYLIKTRGQQVTLSCSPISGHRSVSWYQQTPGQGLQFLFEYFSETQRNKGNFPGRFSGRQFSNSRSEMNVSTLELGDSALYLCASSGTSGGAWSYNEQFFGPGTRLTVL.

The rearrangement links TRBV6-1 to TRBJ1-2, with no clear D. This CDR3 is built from 8 residues. Germline V gene lookup returns CDR1 MNHNS and CDR2 SASEGT. The V end lost 5 bases, the J end lost 12 bases, and 4 bases lay between the germline ends. CDR3 in DNA: TGTGCCAGCAGTTATAACACCTTC. Amino acid sequence: CASSYNTF.

CDR3 coding DNA: TGTGCCAGTAGTACAACCGAACAGGGTTACCAGCCCCAGCATTTT. Translated: CASSTTEQGYQPQHF. The genes are TRBV19 and TRBJ1-5, with D possibly matching TRBD1 (6 bases). CDR1 is LNHDA and CDR2 is SQIVND in the germline V gene (reference sequence). Trimming removed 4 bases at V and 7 bases at J, with 17 bases between. The CDR3 is 15 amino acids.

This chain uses TRBV11-2 with TRBJ2-1; 9 bases map to TRBD1. The CDR3 is made up of 15 amino acids. J was trimmed by 2 bases and V by 7 bases; bases with no gene match: 6. Germline V lookup: CDR1 SGHAT, CDR2 FQNNGV. This CDR3 reads CASTLRDRAYNEQFF. CDR3 nucleotides: TGTGCCAGCACTCTGAGGGACAGGGCCTACAATGAGCAGTTCTTC.

V is TRBV19 and J is TRBJ2-3, with 12 positions matching TRBD2. Germline values: CDR1 LNHDA, CDR2 SQIVND (reference sequence). With 3 bases clipped from V and 1 base from J, the junction kept 5 bases outside the gene matches. The CDR3 totals 17 residues. CDR3 region: CASSIWTSGARTDTQYF. CDR3 DNA: TGTGCCAGTAGTATCTGGACTAGCGGGGCCCGCACAGATACGCAGTATTTT. The full variable domain, in which reference TRBV19 and TRBJ2-3 provide the parts outside the CDR3, is DGGITQSPKYLFRKEGQNVTLSCEQNLNHDAMYWYRQDPGQGLRLIYYSQIVNDFQKGDIAEGYSVSREKKESFPLTVTSAQKNPTAFYLCASSIWTSGARTDTQYFGPGTRLTVL.

The rearrangement uses TRBV29-1 and TRBJ1-2, with TRBD1 matching 7 bases. CDR1 is SQVTM and CDR2 is ANQGSEA in the germline V gene. This CDR3 comprises 11 residues. The junction had 0 bases not matched to a gene; V was cut back by 3 bases and J by 5 bases. The CDR3 here is CSVETGYGYTF. The DNA for the CDR3 is TGCAGCGTTGAGACAGGGTATGGCTACACCTTC.

This chain links TRBV4-1 with TRBJ1-1; weak D call: TRBD1 (5 bases). Germline loops: CDR1 MGHRA, CDR2 YSYEKL. Trimming left V 4 bases short and J 2 bases short, with 35 bases between. This CDR3 is 22 amino acids long. CDR3 region: CASSPVTPHKKGHPKENTEAFF. CDR3 coding DNA: TGCGCCAGCAGCCCCGTAACGCCCCACAAGAAGGGGCACCCGAAAGAAAACACTGAAGCTTTCTTT.

Notes on this clone: This same CDR3 is encoded by further DNA sequences in the sample. This rearrangement joins TRBV29-1 to TRBJ1-2; 8 nucleotides agree with TRBD1. The ends lost 5 bases at V and 2 bases at J; junction bases unmatched: 7. Germline V CDR1 and CDR2: SQVTM, ANQGSEA. The length of the CDR3 is 14 residues. The CDR3 DNA reads TGCAGCGTTCTAGGGACAGGATCGAACTATGGCTACACCTTC. It codes for CSVLGTGSNYGYTF.

This sequence joins TRBV11-2 and TRBJ2-7; 9 bases map to TRBD1. J lost 4 bases, V lost 5 bases, and 3 bases had no gene match. The CDR3 length is 13 residues. Looked up from germline, CDR1 is SGHAT and CDR2 is FQNNGV. The CDR3 DNA is TGTGCCAGCAGCCGGGACAGGGTTTACGAGCAGTACTTC. Translated, it gives CASSRDRVYEQYF. Full variable domain (remainder filled in from reference TRBV11-2 and TRBJ2-7): EAGVAQSPRYKIIEKRQSVAFWCNPISGHATLYWYQQILGQGPKLLIQFQNNGVVDDSQLPKDRFSAERLKGVDSTLKIQPAKLEDSAVYLCASSRDRVYEQYFGPGTRLTVT.

The chain has TRBV19 and TRBJ1-1; 8 positions match TRBD1. The CDR3 contains 14 residues. The V and J ends lost 6 bases and 4 bases, in that order; junction bases with no gene match: 7. Per germline, CDR1 LNHDA and CDR2 SQIVND (reference sequence). CDR3 region: CASRTGGTSTEAFF. DNA of the CDR3: TGTGCCAGTAGAACAGGGGGTACTAGCACTGAAGCTTTCTTT.

There are a few counts of this clone. V gene TRBV7-6 combines with J gene TRBJ1-4, with TRBD1 as a possible D gene (5 bases). Germline V CDR1 and CDR2: SGHVS, FNYEAQ. Deletions cut 4 bases from V and 7 bases from J, with 25 bases between. This CDR3 region has 18 residues. CDR3 in DNA: TGTGCCAGCAGCTCCAGGACCGGGGGGGATCGTATATCTGAAAAACTGTTTTTT. The encoded protein is CASSSRTGGDRISEKLFF.

The chain employs TRBV15 and TRBJ2-7, with D possibly being TRBD1 (6 bases). Germline CDR1 LNHNV, CDR2 YYDKDF (reference sequence). The V and J ends lost 5 bases and 0 bases respectively, with 11 bases between them. This CDR3 is built from 14 residues. The CDR3, as DNA: TGTGCCACCAGCGCTCAACAGGGCTCCTACGAGCAGTACTTC. As protein: CATSAQQGSYEQYF.

The rearrangement joins TRBV14 to TRBJ1-6; 7 bases map to TRBD1. Germline CDR1 SGHDN, CDR2 FVKESK. CDR3 length equals 14 residues. J was trimmed by 8 bases and V by 3 bases; bases with no gene match: 4. CDR3 in DNA: TGTGCCAGCAGCCATCGGGACAGTTATTCACCCCTCCACTTT. This sequence encodes CASSHRDSYSPLHF.

The rearrangement joins TRBV5-1 to TRBJ2-7; D may be TRBD1 (6 bases). V shed 0 bases and J shed 2 bases, with 12 bases lying between them. The length of the CDR3 is 15 residues. Germline CDR1 reads SGHRS; CDR2 reads YFSETQ. Here the CDR3 DNA reads TGCGCCAGCAGCTTGGAGCAGGGGATCACCTACGAGCAGTACTTC. Translated, it gives CASSLEQGITYEQYF.

The chain couples TRBV6-1 to TRBJ2-7; D is possibly TRBD2 (7 bases). The CDR3 has 12 residues. V shed 6 bases and J shed 6 bases, with 12 bases lying between them. CDR1 is MNHNS and CDR2 is SASEGT in the germline V gene. This CDR3 is CASRGEGGEQYF. Written as DNA, the CDR3 is TGTGCCAGCAGAGGGGAGGGGGGCGAGCAGTACTTC.

The V gene is TRBV11-2, the J gene TRBJ2-7, with 9 positions matching TRBD1. The germline gives CDR1 SGHAT, CDR2 FQNNGV. The J segment lost 3 bases and the V segment lost 2 bases, leaving 11 bases of the junction unmatched. The CDR3 loop spans 17 amino acids. The CDR3 DNA sequence: TGTGCCAGCAGCTTATCTCCTTGGACAGGGGATGACTACGAGCAGTACTTC. It is translated as CASSLSPWTGDDYEQYF.

This chain joins TRBV2 and TRBJ2-2, with TRBD1 as a possible D gene (5 bases). Germline values: CDR1 SNHLY, CDR2 FYNNEI. Deletions cut 8 bases from V and 5 bases from J, with 15 bases between. This CDR3 comprises 14 residues. CDR3 DNA: TGTGCCAGCGGGCAGGGCCACTGGACCGGGGAGCTGTTTTTT. Its protein product is CASGQGHWTGELFF.

This rearrangement joins TRBV27 to TRBJ1-2; 10 bases map to TRBD1. V trimming: 6 bases; J trimming: 4 bases; junction bases outside the gene matches: 8. Germline CDR1 and CDR2: MNHEY and SMNVEV (reference sequence). This CDR3 region has 15 residues. Here the CDR3 reads CASSPTGGAVYGYTF. In DNA form, the CDR3 reads TGTGCCAGCAGCCCGACAGGGGGCGCGGTCTATGGCTACACCTTC.

The chain links TRBV5-4 to TRBJ2-5, with D possibly TRBD1 on 7 matching bases. CDR3 length: 17 residues. The V gene's germline CDR1 is SGHNT and CDR2 YYREEE (reference sequence). The germline V and J ends were trimmed by 4 bases and 4 bases, with 23 bases remaining between them. CDR3 sequence reads: CASSPLGGQYTPETQYF. DNA for the CDR3: TGTGCCAGCAGCCCATTGGGGGGACAGTACACCCCAGAGACCCAGTACTTC.

This chain uses TRBV27 with TRBJ2-3; 10 bases are a match to TRBD1. The germline CDR1 and CDR2 sequences are MNHEY and SMNVEV (reference sequence). V lost 5 bases to trimming and J lost 4 bases; unmatched junction nucleotides: 9. The CDR3 is made up of 16 amino acids. CDR3 region: CASSDKGQGIADTQYF. The CDR3 DNA is TGTGCCAGCAGTGATAAGGGACAGGGGATTGCAGATACGCAGTATTTT.